This TCR beta chain was sequenced during a study of beta chain features in type 1 diabetes. Across the whole study: Age, gender and cell yields were similar between patients and healthy donors. Study outcomes and limitations: Moderate but significant shortening of TCRB CDR3s was recorded in all four CD4+ subsets from Type 1 diabetes patients.

In the case of this clone: What it binds is not known.

Trimming pared 3 bases from V and 1 base from J, leaving 3 bases between. CDR1 and CDR2 (germline): ENHRY, SYGVKD. The CDR3 contains 13 residues. The isolated RNA, all of it, was reverse transcribed, so expressed TCRB transcripts were what got sequenced. TCRdb's table, derived via immunoSEQ multiplex PCR, lists solely in-frame clones and lacks some. The sample gives hundreds of thousands of clones, approximately 12% of which show up once; approximately 0.015% is in the top ten. The chain links TRBV10-3 to TRBJ2-2, with no clear D. The sequence was obtained from a man between 18 and 35 years old in good health. Sample: naive CD4+ T cells from blood. CDR3 sequence: CAISDRNTGELFF. The CDR3 nucleotides read TGTGCCATCAGTGACAGGAACACCGGGGAGCTGTTTTTT.